What follows are 8 T cell receptor beta chains derived from one specimen sequenced in a study of identical twins. Using its own MiXCR run on the 5' RACE reads, TCRdb lists one record per CDR3 protein. The data show some 1,600,000 distinct CDR3 sequences, with 32% seen just once and roughly 0.3% held by the top ten. Input material: cord blood. The receptors come from a newborn girl in good health.

The chain is built from TRBV3-1 and TRBJ1-4; 8 bases line up with TRBD1. The CDR3 is made up of 13 amino acids. The germline gives CDR1 LGHDT, CDR2 YNNKEL (reference sequence). V lost 3 bases and J lost 12; bases outside the gene matches: 6. CDR3 nucleotide sequence: TGTGCCAGCAGCCAGGTGGGACAGGAACAACTGTTTTTT. This translates into CASSQVGQEQLFF.

The chain links TRBV6-2 or TRBV6-3 to TRBJ2-4; D might be TRBD1 (6 bases). V gave up 2 bases and J gave up 5 bases, with 16 bases separating them. CDR3 length: 16 amino acids. Per germline, CDR1 MNHEY and CDR2 SVGEGT. The CDR3 region has the DNA TGTGCCAGCAGTTACGTTCTGGGGGCCTGGGAAAACATTCAGTACTTC. Translated, it gives CASSYVLGAWENIQYF.

This clonotype was detected a few times. The rearrangement links TRBV29-1 to TRBJ2-7, with D perhaps TRBD1 (5 bases). The germline CDR1 and CDR2 sequences are SQVTM and ANQGSEA. Trimming cost V 5 bases and J 0 bases, with 14 bases left between them. The length of the CDR3 is 14 residues. The chain's CDR3 is CSVTGTASSYEQYF. CDR3 nucleotides: TGCAGCGTTACAGGAACAGCAAGCTCCTACGAGCAGTACTTC.

V usage is TRBV7-9 and J usage is TRBJ2-4, with a weak D call TRBD2 (7 bases). The better agreement between TRBJ2-7 and the DNA end casts doubt on the J call. The CDR3 sequence is 16 residues long. Looked up from germline, CDR1 is SEHNR and CDR2 is FQNEAQ (reference sequence). CDR3: CASSSQYGGQSYEQYF. CDR3 sequence (DNA): TGTGCCAGCAGCTCACAATACGGGGGGCAGAGCTACGAGCAGTACTTC.

The rearrangement joins TRBV7-6 to TRBJ2-7; 8 bases are a match to TRBD2. Per the germline V gene, CDR1 is SGHVS and CDR2 is FNYEAQ. The CDR3 consists of 15 residues. V trimming: 0 bases; J trimming: 2 bases; junction bases outside the gene matches: 3. CDR3 loop: CASSLALADTYEQYF. CDR3 in DNA: TGTGCCAGCAGCTTAGCACTAGCGGATACCTACGAGCAGTACTTC. Full variable domain (outside the CDR3, taken from reference TRBV7-6 and TRBJ2-7): GAGVSQSPRYKVTKRGQDVALRCDPISGHVSLYWYRQALGQGPEFLTYFNYEAQQDKSGLPNDRFSAERPEGSISTLTIQRTEQRDSAMYRCASSLALADTYEQYFGPGTRLTVT.

This chain joins TRBV20-1 and TRBJ2-7; D unresolved. The CDR3 is 10 residues long. Germline V CDR1 and CDR2: DFQATT, SNEGSKA (reference sequence). V shed 3 bases and J shed 7 bases, with 7 bases lying between them. The CDR3 nucleotides read TGCAGTGCTAGTCGAAAAGAGCAGTACTTC. Its translation: CSASRKEQYF.

This clonotype was counted a few times. V is TRBV20-1 and J is TRBJ1-5; possible D gene TRBD1, 5 bases. The germline V gene encodes CDR1 DFQATT and CDR2 SNEGSKA (reference sequence). Trimming stripped 3 bases from V and 1 base from J, with 13 bases between. The CDR3 has 15 amino acids. The CDR3: CSARVSGYSNQPQHF. In DNA, the CDR3 is TGCAGTGCTAGGGTTTCAGGGTACAGCAATCAGCCCCAGCATTTT.

In its sample, this clonotype was seen a few times. The chain carries TRBV6-6 and TRBJ1-5, with D maybe TRBD1 (6 bases). Germline V CDR1 and CDR2: MNHNY, SVGAGI (reference sequence). The CDR3 runs to 17 residues. V was clipped by 0 bases and J by 3 bases, with 15 bases between them. DNA for the CDR3: TGTGCCAGCAGTTACTCGCAAAGGACAGACCACAATCAGCCCCAGCATTTT. It yields the protein CASSYSQRTDHNQPQHF.